Listed below are T cell receptor beta chains from one sample, sequenced in a study of T cell responses to AZD1222 COVID-19 vaccine. Produced via immunoSEQ multiplex PCR; TCRdb's table is partial and in-frame only. This sample has 130,000 to 150,000 clones, with 80% to 95% found just once. Specimen: peripheral blood, collected on day 0 of MenACWY control vaccination. The receptors shown here come from an adult in good health. Each CDR3 is given with its conserved first and last residue. The order of the fields is D gene, V gene, J gene, clone size, CDR3 DNA, CDR3 protein. D genes are given only for firm matches. Clone size appears in some rows only: once, few, many, or a class for an expanded clone.

>.|TRBV11-2|TRBJ1-6|.
TGTGCCAGCAGCTCCCACATGACAGGAAGAAATTCACCCCTCCACTTT
CASSSHMTGRNSPLHF
>TRBD1|TRBV3-1/TRBV3-2|TRBJ1-2|.
TGTGCCAGCAGCCTCCGACAGGGGGCGATTAATTATGGCTACACCTTC
CASSLRQGAINYGYTF
>TRBD1|TRBV3-1/TRBV3-2|TRBJ1-2|once
TGTGCCAGCAGCCAAGATCTGGCGACAGGGGGCGGCTACACCTTC
CASSQDLATGGGYTF
>TRBD1|TRBV9|TRBJ2-1|.
TGTGCCAGCAGCGTAAGGACAGGCAATGAGCAGTTCTTC
CASSVRTGNEQFF
>TRBD1|TRBV10-2|TRBJ1-4|few
TGCGCCAGCAGGGAGGACAGGCGGGGTAATGAAAAACTGTTTTTT
CASREDRRGNEKLFF
>TRBD1|TRBV5-6|TRBJ2-1|.
TGTGCCAGCAGCTTGACTAGACAGGGCGGCTACAATGAGCAGTTCTTC
CASSLTRQGGYNEQFF
>TRBD1|TRBV5-6|TRBJ2-7|.
TGTGCCAGCAGCTGGGACAGGTACGAGCAGTACTTC
CASSWDRYEQYF
>.|TRBV24-1|TRBJ2-7|.
TGTGCCACCAGTGACCCCCGGGACAACTACGAGCAGTACTTC
CATSDPRDNYEQYF
>TRBD2|TRBV11-2|TRBJ2-7|.
TGTGCCAGCAGTTCGGGACTAGGCTACGAGCAGTACTTC
CASSSGLGYEQYF
>.|TRBV2|TRBJ1-5|.
TGTGCCAGCAGTGAGAAACAGGGCTGGCAGCCCCAGCATTTT
CASSEKQGWQPQHF
>TRBD1|TRBV6-5|TRBJ1-5|.
TGTGCCAGCAGGGCCGACAGGGGGAGAAATCAGCCCCAGCATTTT
CASRADRGRNQPQHF
>TRBD1|TRBV15|TRBJ2-2|.
TGTGCCACCAGCAACCCGACAGGGGGCTACACCGGGGAGCTGTTTTTT
CATSNPTGGYTGELFF
>.|TRBV2|TRBJ2-7|few
TGTGCCAGCAGTGAAGCGGGAGACAGCTCCTACGAGCAGTACTTC
CASSEAGDSSYEQYF
>.|TRBV9|TRBJ2-7|.
TGTGCCAGCAGCGCGACTACTGGGGACAACGTGGGATACGAGCAGTACTTC
CASSATTGDNVGYEQYF
>.|TRBV7-2|TRBJ1-5|.
TGTGCCAGCAGCGGTAACGGCCTACCCTCGGGACAGCCCCAGCATTTT
CASSGNGLPSGQPQHF
>TRBD1|TRBV10-1|TRBJ2-1|few
TGCGCCAGCAGCCCGGGACAGGTCAACAATGAGCAGTTCTTC
CASSPGQVNNEQFF
>TRBD2|TRBV6-5|TRBJ2-7|.
TGTGCCAGCAGTTTTGAGCGGGGGGCAACCTACGAGCAGTACTTC
CASSFERGATYEQYF
>.|TRBV27|TRBJ2-5|.
TGTGCCAGCAGTCCGACGGGTGGGCGGGATCAAGAGACCCAGTACTTC
CASSPTGGRDQETQYF
>TRBD1|TRBV7-9|TRBJ1-1|.
TGTGCCAGCAGCTTTACAGGGGGCACTGAAGCTTTCTTT
CASSFTGGTEAFF
>.|TRBV6-5|TRBJ2-3|.
TGTGCCAGCAGGGAGGGGTGGGGCACAGATACGCAGTATTTT
CASREGWGTDTQYF
>.|TRBV9|TRBJ1-2|.
TGTGCCAGCAACAGGGAGGGTTCGGGCGGCTACACCTTC
CASNREGSGGYTF
>TRBD1|TRBV3-1/TRBV3-2|TRBJ2-1|few
TGTGCCAGCAGCGGATACAGGGGTAGCACAATAAATGAGCAGTTCTTC
CASSGYRGSTINEQFF
>.|TRBV3-1/TRBV3-2|TRBJ1-5|few
TGTGCCAGCAGCCAAGACTGGGGGCAGGGACGTCAGCCCCAGCATTTT
CASSQDWGQGRQPQHF
>TRBD1|TRBV11-2|TRBJ1-3|.
TGTGCCAGCAGCTTACGAACAGGGGCTGGAAACACCATATATTTT
CASSLRTGAGNTIYF
>.|TRBV28|TRBJ1-2|once
TGTGCCAGCAGCTCAAGGGTGGATGGCTACACCTTC
CASSSRVDGYTF
>TRBD2|TRBV5-6|TRBJ2-4|.
TGTGCCAGCAGCTCTAGCGGGAGGTGGAACATTCAGTACTTC
CASSSSGRWNIQYF
>.|TRBV19|TRBJ1-6|.
TGTGCCAGTAGTACGATCCCCTTACAGGGTATTAGTTCACCCCTCCACTTT
CASSTIPLQGISSPLHF
>.|TRBV29-1|TRBJ1-4|.
TGCAGCGTTGAAGAGGGGTCAGGCGGTGAAAAACTGTTTTTT
CSVEEGSGGEKLFF
>.|TRBV5-1|TRBJ1-5|.
TGCGCCAGCAGCTTGGGGGGTGGGGAGCAGCCCCAGCATTTT
CASSLGGGEQPQHF
>.|TRBV30|TRBJ2-1|.
TGTGCCTGGACCCCAGGGACCAACAATGAGCAGTTCTTC
CAWTPGTNNEQFF
>.|TRBV18|TRBJ1-2|.
TGTGCCAGCTCGCCCAGGGACGGAGGCTACACCTTC
CASSPRDGGYTF
>.|TRBV12-3/TRBV12-4|TRBJ1-1|.
TGTGCCAGCTGGCAAGGGTTTAACACTGAAGCTTTCTTT
CASWQGFNTEAFF
>.|TRBV19|TRBJ2-5|.
TGTGCCAGTAGTCGGGGGGGACAGCTCCAAGAGACCCAGTACTTC
CASSRGGQLQETQYF
>.|TRBV6-5|TRBJ2-1|.
TGTGCCAGCGGGACGACTAGGATCTACAATGAGCAGTTCTTC
CASGTTRIYNEQFF
>.|TRBV5-1|TRBJ2-1|.
TGCGCCAGCAGCTTGGCGGCAGGTTTCCACAATGAGCAGTTCTTC
CASSLAAGFHNEQFF
>.|TRBV29-1|TRBJ1-2|.
TGCAGCGTTGGAGAAGGGGCTCAAGGCTACACCTTC
CSVGEGAQGYTF
>.|TRBV9|TRBJ1-1|.
TGTGCCAGCAGCGTAGGGCACCAGGGGAGGACTGAAGCTTTCTTT
CASSVGHQGRTEAFF
>.|TRBV4-1|TRBJ2-3|.
TGCGCCAGCAGCCAAGATGGTGGCGGGACCGTGACAGATACGCAGTATTTT
CASSQDGGGTVTDTQYF
>.|TRBV10-1|TRBJ2-2|.
TGCGCCAGCAGGGACAGCGCGAACACCGGGGAGCTGTTTTTT
CASRDSANTGELFF
>.|TRBV3-1/TRBV3-2|TRBJ2-2|.
TGTGCCAGCAGCCATACCCACACCGGGGAGCTGTTTTTT
CASSHTHTGELFF
>TRBD1|TRBV11-2|TRBJ2-7|once
TGTGCCAGCAGCTTGCGACAGGGGACCTCCTACGAGCAGTACTTC
CASSLRQGTSYEQYF
>TRBD2|TRBV24-1|TRBJ2-1|.
TGTGCCACCAGTGATTTTCGGCGGGAGGGTAGGAACAATGAGCAGTTCTTC
CATSDFRREGRNNEQFF
>TRBD2|TRBV7-2|TRBJ2-7|.
TGTGCCAGCAGCTTAGTAGCCATAGCGGGAGGCCACGAGCAGTACTTC
CASSLVAIAGGHEQYF